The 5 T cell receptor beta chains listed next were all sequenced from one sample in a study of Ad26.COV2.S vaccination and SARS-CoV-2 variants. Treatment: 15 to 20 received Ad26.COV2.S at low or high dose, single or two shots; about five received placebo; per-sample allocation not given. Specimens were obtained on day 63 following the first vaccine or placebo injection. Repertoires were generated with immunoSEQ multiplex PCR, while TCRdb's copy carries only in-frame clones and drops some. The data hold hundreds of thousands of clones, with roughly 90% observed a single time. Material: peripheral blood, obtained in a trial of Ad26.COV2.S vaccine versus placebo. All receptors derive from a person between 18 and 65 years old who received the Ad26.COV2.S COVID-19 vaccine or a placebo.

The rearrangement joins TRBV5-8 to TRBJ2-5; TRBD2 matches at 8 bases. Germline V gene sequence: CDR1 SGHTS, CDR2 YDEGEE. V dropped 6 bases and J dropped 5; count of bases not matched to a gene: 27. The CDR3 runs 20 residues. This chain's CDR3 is CASTIPLSGGGYRKRETQYF. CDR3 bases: TGTGCCAGCACAATTCCGCTTTCGGGGGGGGGCTACCGGAAAAGGGAGACCCAGTACTTC.

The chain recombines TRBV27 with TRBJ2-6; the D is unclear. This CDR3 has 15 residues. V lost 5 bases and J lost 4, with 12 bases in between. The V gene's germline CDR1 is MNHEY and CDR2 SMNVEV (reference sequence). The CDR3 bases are TGTGCCAGCAGTGAAGTGCTTCCCGGGGCCAACGTCCTGACTTTC. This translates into CASSEVLPGANVLTF.

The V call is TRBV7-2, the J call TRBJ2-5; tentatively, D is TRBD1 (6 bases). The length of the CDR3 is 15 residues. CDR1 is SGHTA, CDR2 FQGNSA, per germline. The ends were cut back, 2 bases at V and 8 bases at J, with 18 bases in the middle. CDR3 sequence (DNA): TGTGCCAGCAGCTTATCAGGGGCCGCTGAAGGCACCCAGTACTTC. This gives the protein CASSLSGAAEGTQYF.

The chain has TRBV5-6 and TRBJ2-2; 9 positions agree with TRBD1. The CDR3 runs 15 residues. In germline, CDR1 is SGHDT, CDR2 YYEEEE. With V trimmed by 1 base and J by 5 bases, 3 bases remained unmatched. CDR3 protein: CASSLWDRETGELFF. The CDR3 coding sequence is TGTGCCAGCAGCTTGTGGGACAGGGAGACCGGGGAGCTGTTTTTT.

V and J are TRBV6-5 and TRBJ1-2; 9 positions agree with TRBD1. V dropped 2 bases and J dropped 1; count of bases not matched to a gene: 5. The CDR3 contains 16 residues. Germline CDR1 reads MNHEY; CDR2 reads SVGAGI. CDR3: CASSYRGTGLNYGYTF. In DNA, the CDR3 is TGTGCCAGCAGTTACCGCGGGACAGGGCTTAACTATGGCTACACCTTC.